The 29 T cell receptor beta chains below all came from one sample that was sequenced in a study of blood T cells in healthy people across ages. Then a second PCR, running about 6 to 11 cycles, was carried out with a sample-barcoded 5' primer and a J-beta primer mix. TCRdb independently ran MiXCR on the 5' RACE reads; one entry per CDR3 protein. Of about 1.1 million distinct CDR3 sequences in the sample, 35% to 40% were seen once. Sequencing was carried out using blood. Source of these receptors: a man aged 18-30 years in good health.

This sequence joins TRBV5-6 and TRBJ2-7, with a weak D call TRBD1 (6 bases). The CDR3 spans 15 residues. CDR1 is SGHDT and CDR2 is YYEEEE in the germline V gene. V shed 3 bases and J shed 3 bases, with 16 bases lying between them. The CDR3 loop is CASSSLSTGNYEQYF. DNA of the CDR3: TGTGCCAGCAGCTCATTATCGACAGGAAACTACGAGCAGTACTTC.

This clonotype occurred many times. V usage is TRBV29-1 and J usage is TRBJ1-2; D may be TRBD1 (5 bases). The CDR3 contains 14 residues. Germline values: CDR1 SQVTM, CDR2 ANQGSEA. Between the trimmed V and J ends, which lost 3 bases and 2 bases, there was a span of 13 bases. CDR3 bases: TGCAGCGTTGACAGGGTTGGGTCAAACTATGGCTACACCTTC. As protein: CSVDRVGSNYGYTF.

The chain links TRBV5-5 to TRBJ2-5; 7 bases map to TRBD1. Germline CDR1 is SGHKS and CDR2 is YYEKEE (reference sequence). V dropped 2 bases and J dropped 11; count of bases not matched to a gene: 21. This CDR3 comprises 17 residues. The CDR3 region is CASSFRPNRGEYNEQYF. The DNA for the CDR3 is TGTGCCAGCAGCTTTCGTCCAAACAGGGGAGAGTACAATGAGCAGTACTTC.

The CDR3 DNA sequence: TGTGCCAGCAGTTCGCCAGGACAGCTGAACACTGAAGCTTTCTTT. The encoded protein is CASSSPGQLNTEAFF. The chain is built from TRBV6-2 or TRBV6-3 and TRBJ1-1, with D perhaps matching TRBD1 (6 bases). V was shortened by 4 bases and J by 0 bases, with 12 bases between the two germline ends. The CDR3 consists of 15 residues. Germline-derived CDR1 and CDR2 are MNHEY and SVGEGT.

This clonotype was counted between two and nine times. This chain uses TRBV20-1 with TRBJ1-2, with TRBD1 as a possible D gene (6 bases). V dropped 6 bases and J dropped 2 bases, with 16 bases sitting between them. This CDR3 contains 14 residues. Germline loops: CDR1 DFQATT, CDR2 SNEGSKA (reference sequence). The CDR3 nucleotides are TGCAGTGCCCCCCCGGACAGTCTGAACTATGGCTACACCTTC. As protein: CSAPPDSLNYGYTF.

This clonotype appeared a single time. The chain carries TRBV11-2 and TRBJ1-1; 7 nucleotides align to TRBD1. Germline CDR1 is SGHAT and CDR2 is FQNNGV. The CDR3 covers 13 residues. V lost 5 bases to trimming and J lost 11 bases; unmatched junction nucleotides: 11. CDR3 protein: CASSRNRDSTAFF. DNA for the CDR3: TGTGCCAGCAGCCGTAATCGGGACAGTACGGCTTTCTTT.

This clonotype showed up just a few times. This chain connects TRBV6-2 or TRBV6-3 to TRBJ2-1; D is possibly TRBD2 (6 bases). V was pared by 8 bases and J by 8 bases, with 16 bases between. This CDR3 has 13 amino acids. Germline V gives CDR1 MNHEY, CDR2 SVGEGT. In nucleotides, the CDR3 is TGTGCCAGCTTGGAGGGAGTAGCCCATGAGCAGTTCTTC. Translated, it gives CASLEGVAHEQFF.

The chain uses TRBV6-5 and TRBJ1-1; TRBD1 aligns across 8 bases. The CDR3 sequence is 14 residues long. Looked up from germline, CDR1 is MNHEY and CDR2 is SVGAGI. J gave up 7 bases and V 5 bases, and 9 bases lay outside the gene matches. The CDR3 DNA reads as TGTGCCAGCAGTACCCCCGGACAGGGCGTTGAAGCTTTCTTT. Translation: CASSTPGQGVEAFF.

The chain carries TRBV5-1 and TRBJ2-7; D possibly corresponds to TRBD1 (5 bases). The CDR3 sequence is 15 residues long. V was cut by 4 bases and J by 7 bases, with 21 bases left in between. Germline V lookup: CDR1 SGHRS, CDR2 YFSETQ. CDR3 protein: CASSKDTGPYNEQYF. CDR3 nucleotide sequence: TGCGCCAGCAGCAAGGACACGGGCCCTTACAATGAGCAGTACTTC.

The chain recombines TRBV20-1 with TRBJ2-3; TRBD2 is a possible D gene (6 bases). Deletions cut 3 bases from V and 11 bases from J, with 21 bases between. This CDR3 contains 14 residues. From germline, CDR1 is DFQATT and CDR2 SNEGSKA (reference sequence). The CDR3 nucleotides read TGCAGTGCTAGGGCGGGAAACTCCTACAATGAGCAGTATTTT. Its protein is CSARAGNSYNEQYF.

V usage is TRBV20-1 and J usage is TRBJ2-7; D ambiguous. The length of the CDR3 is 10 residues. Trimming stripped 5 bases from V and 5 bases from J, with 7 bases between. Per germline, CDR1 DFQATT and CDR2 SNEGSKA (reference sequence). Here the CDR3 reads CSASRDEQYF. CDR3 nucleotide sequence: TGCAGTGCTTCAAGGGACGAGCAGTACTTC.

This rearrangement joins TRBV18 to TRBJ2-3; D call uncertain. The CDR3 consists of 14 residues. CDR1 and CDR2 (germline): KGHSH, LQKENI. The V end lost 7 bases, the J end lost 0 bases, and 11 bases lay between the germline ends. The DNA of the CDR3 is TGTGCCAGCTTGTCCGGGCCGAGCACAGATACGCAGTATTTT. Its translation: CASLSGPSTDTQYF. The full variable domain, completed using reference TRBV18 and TRBJ2-3, is NAGVMQNPRHLVRRRGQEARLRCSPMKGHSHVYWYRQLPEEGLKFMVYLQKENIIDESGMPKERFSAEFPKEGPSILRIQQVVRGDSAAYFCASLSGPSTDTQYFGPGTRLTVL.

The chain recombines TRBV7-2 with TRBJ1-1; D uncertain. The V gene lost 1 base and the J gene lost 10 bases, with 4 bases spanning the gap. In germline, CDR1 is SGHTA, CDR2 FQGNSA. The CDR3 is 10 amino acids. The CDR3 loop reads CASSLEGAFF. As DNA, the CDR3 is TGTGCCAGCAGCTTAGAGGGAGCTTTCTTT.

The table lists this clonotype with many counts. The V and J genes are TRBV12-3 or TRBV12-4 and TRBJ2-3; D possibly corresponds to TRBD1 (5 bases). V was trimmed by 4 bases and J by 4 bases, leaving 6 bases between them. CDR3 size: 12 residues. The chain's CDR3 is CASSWGPDTQYF. CDR3 nucleotide sequence: TGTGCCAGCAGTTGGGGCCCAGATACGCAGTATTTT.

The rearrangement joins TRBV19 to TRBJ2-3; 8 bases map to TRBD1. Germline V lookup: CDR1 LNHDA, CDR2 SQIVND (reference sequence). This CDR3 has 15 residues. With 4 bases clipped from V and 3 bases from J, the junction kept 6 bases outside the gene matches. CDR3 sequence (DNA): TGTGCCAGTAGTACCGGACAGGGTAGGACAGATACGCAGTATTTT. Translation: CASSTGQGRTDTQYF.

This clonotype has more than one count but fewer than ten. This rearrangement joins TRBV3-1 to TRBJ2-4, with 7 bases aligning to TRBD1. The V segment lost 3 bases and the J segment 8 bases; nucleotides outside the gene matches: 13. The CDR3 length is 16 residues. Germline CDR1 and CDR2: LGHDT and YNNKEL (reference sequence). The CDR3 region is CASSHVITGVGDIQYF. Written as DNA, the CDR3 is TGTGCCAGCAGCCATGTAATAACAGGGGTTGGGGACATTCAGTACTTC. The full variable domain, completed using reference TRBV3-1 and TRBJ2-4, is DTAVSQTPKYLVTQMGNDKSIKCEQNLGHDTMYWYKQDSKKFLKIMFSYNNKELIINETVPNRFSPKSPDKAHLNLHINSLELGDSAVYFCASSHVITGVGDIQYFGAGTRLSVL.

This clonotype has a handful of counts. The chain has TRBV27 and TRBJ2-1, with D tentatively TRBD1 or TRBD2 (7 bases each). Germline CDR1 is MNHEY and CDR2 is SMNVEV (reference sequence). This CDR3 contains 16 residues. With 6 bases removed from V and 8 bases from J, the gap between germline ends came to 23 bases. The CDR3 reads CASRLNRGAGSHEQFF. Written as DNA, the CDR3 is TGTGCCAGCAGACTAAACAGGGGAGCGGGGAGTCATGAGCAGTTCTTC.

This chain links TRBV6-2 or TRBV6-3 with TRBJ2-2; 8 nucleotides match TRBD2. The germline gives CDR1 MNHEY, CDR2 SVGEGT. The CDR3 consists of 14 residues. J lost 3 bases, V lost 5 bases, and 2 bases had no gene match. The CDR3 nucleotides read TGTGCCAGCAGTCGGGGGGGATACACCGGGGAGCTGTTTTTT. Its translation: CASSRGGYTGELFF.

This clonotype turned up a few times. The chain recombines TRBV20-1 with TRBJ1-2; D possibly corresponds to TRBD1 (5 bases). This CDR3 has 13 amino acids. V lost 6 bases, J lost 7 bases, and 18 bases lay in between. Germline lookup yields CDR1 DFQATT and CDR2 SNEGSKA (reference sequence). The CDR3 region is CSAGGGAKSGYTF. The CDR3 DNA sequence: TGCAGTGCGGGGGGAGGGGCTAAGTCTGGCTACACCTTC.

The chain employs TRBV6-1 and TRBJ2-2, with 7 bases matching TRBD2. From germline, CDR1 is MNHNS and CDR2 SASEGT. CDR3 length: 14 residues. Trimming removed 8 bases from V and 5 bases from J; junction bases left unmatched: 8. Here the CDR3 DNA reads TGTGCCAGCGGATCGCAGGGAGGGACCGGGGAGCTGTTTTTT. Translating it yields CASGSQGGTGELFF.

V usage is TRBV4-3 and J usage is TRBJ1-1; D gene unclear. From germline, CDR1 is LGHNA and CDR2 YSLEER. CDR3 size: 15 residues. Trimming stripped 0 bases from V and 0 bases from J, with 8 bases between. The CDR3 sequence is CASSQEGRLNTEAFF. CDR3 sequence (DNA): TGCGCCAGCAGCCAAGAGGGCAGGTTGAACACTGAAGCTTTCTTT.

The chain recombines TRBV2 with TRBJ2-5; D unresolved. The germline V gene encodes CDR1 SNHLY and CDR2 FYNNEI. The CDR3 extends over 14 amino acids. V was cut by 2 bases and J by 2 bases, with 9 bases left in between. Here the CDR3 reads CASSEMRSQETQYF. The DNA for the CDR3 is TGTGCCAGCAGTGAAATGCGATCGCAAGAGACCCAGTACTTC.

With regard to this clonotype: A read error may account for a junction end that differs from germline. The chain carries TRBV6-2 or TRBV6-3 and TRBJ1-2; no firm D call. This CDR3 has 15 residues. Germline lookup yields CDR1 MNHEY and CDR2 SVGEGT. CDR3 region: CATSDWRSVNYGYTF. CDR3 in DNA: TGTGCCACCAGTGATTGGAGGTCCGTTAACTATGGCTACACCTTC.

The gene calls are TRBV4-3 and TRBJ2-3, with D possibly TRBD2 on 6 matching bases. This CDR3 is built from 14 residues. CDR1 is LGHNA and CDR2 is YSLEER in the germline V gene. V lost 1 base to trimming and J lost 5 bases, with 10 bases between them. As DNA, the CDR3 is TGCGCCAGCAGCCAAGGGGACGGGGGAGATACGCAGTATTTT. It is translated as CASSQGDGGDTQYF.

This clonotype came up once. The chain recombines TRBV18 with TRBJ2-2; 10 bases align to TRBD1. Germline V gene sequence: CDR1 KGHSH, CDR2 LQKENI. Trimming removed 4 bases from V and 4 bases from J; junction bases left unmatched: 9. CDR3 length equals 17 residues. Written as DNA, the CDR3 is TGTGCCAGCTCACTTGCGCCGGGACAGGGGAGCACCGGGGAGCTGTTTTTT. This encodes CASSLAPGQGSTGELFF.

This clonotype was seen at least ten times. The rearrangement links TRBV9 to TRBJ2-5, with TRBD2 matching 8 bases. CDR3 length equals 16 residues. CDR1 is SGDLS and CDR2 is YYNGEE in the germline V gene. With V trimmed by 3 bases and J by 11 bases, 18 bases remained unmatched. CDR3 sequence: CASSASGGAEGNEQYF. DNA for the CDR3: TGTGCCAGCAGCGCCTCCGGGGGGGCTGAGGGTAATGAGCAGTACTTC.

This clonotype was detected only a few times. The gene calls are TRBV29-1 and TRBJ1-5; no clear D. The CDR3 contains 13 residues. Germline CDR1 is SQVTM and CDR2 is ANQGSEA. Trimming took 3 bases from V and 6 from J, leaving 12 bases between them. The CDR3 DNA is TGCAGCGTTGAGGAGGCGGTCGGTCAGCCCCAGCATTTT. It codes for CSVEEAVGQPQHF.

The V and J genes are TRBV5-6 and TRBJ2-1; D call uncertain. Germline V CDR1 and CDR2: SGHDT, YYEEEE. The ends were cut back, 1 base at V and 0 bases at J, with 11 bases in the middle. The CDR3 contains 16 residues. The CDR3 reads CASSLSTADSYNEQFF. As DNA, the CDR3 is TGTGCCAGCAGCTTGTCCACCGCCGACTCCTACAATGAGCAGTTCTTC.

This sequence joins TRBV9 and TRBJ2-2; D may be TRBD1 or TRBD2 (6 bases each). Germline V CDR1 and CDR2: SGDLS, YYNGEE. Trimming left V 0 bases short and J 2 bases short, with 17 bases between. The CDR3 totals 18 residues. As DNA, the CDR3 is TGTGCCAGCAGCGTAGCTGGAGGGGGGCCCTTAAACACCGGGGAGCTGTTTTTT. Translation: CASSVAGGGPLNTGELFF.